This T cell receptor (beta chain) was recovered during a study of blood T cell repertoires in COVID-19. Turning to the study itself: Researchers got acute and convalescent COVID-19 samples from the United States, Italy and Spain. Sample material is recorded as cDNA or gDNA derived from T cells, B-cell-depleted T cells, or PBMCs.

Trimming pared 2 bases from V and 5 bases from J, leaving 18 bases between. The CDR3 has 17 amino acids. Original data processing: Estimation of nucleated cell counts was performed using reference gene primer amplification. Profiling relied on immunoSEQ multiplex PCR, and the TCRdb table lists in-frame clones only, not all of them. V, J and clone size derive from that table, while D and trimming were established from the DNA sequence. The sample yields around 100,000 clones, 80% to 95% seen once. This rearrangement joins TRBV23-1 to TRBJ1-4; the D is unclear. TRBV23-1 is sorted into the ORF group, with uncertain function. This TCR was sampled from a man in his late teens or twenties with acute or convalescent COVID-19. The sequenced material came from peripheral blood. The CDR3 DNA follows: TGCGCCAGCAGTCAACTACTACATCTAAAGCGGAATGAAAAACTGTTTTTT. This translates into CASSQLLHLKRNEKLFF.